The next 5 T cell receptor beta chains were all read from a single sample in a study of spatial heterogeneity in lung cancer. TCRdb processed the 5' RACE reads anew with MiXCR; each CDR3 protein has one entry. The table has about 45,000 distinct CDR3 sequences, approximately 10% seen once. Time point given: sample taken at primary tumor resection. Sequencing of whole RNA from tumor, nontumor lung or frozen PBMC involved no sorting. The sample here was PBMCs, taken at surgery. These receptors were collected from a female donor with early-stage non-small cell lung cancer.

This rearrangement joins TRBV20-1 to TRBJ1-1; TRBD1 aligns across 9 bases. This CDR3 spans 12 amino acids. J was trimmed by 6 bases and V by 7 bases; bases with no gene match: 6. Germline CDR1 reads DFQATT; CDR2 reads SNEGSKA (reference sequence). The CDR3 sequence: CSGGTGFSEAFF. For the CDR3, the DNA is TGCAGTGGGGGGACAGGGTTTTCTGAAGCTTTCTTT.

This clonotype was recorded at least ten times. This chain uses TRBV7-2 with TRBJ2-3; D gene unclear. Germline assignment: CDR1 SGHTA and CDR2 FQGNSA. The CDR3 runs to 12 residues. Trimming cost V 4 bases and J 8 bases, with 10 bases left between them. The CDR3 DNA follows: TGTGCCAGCAGCTCTTTTAGGGCTACGCAGTATTTT. Translation gives CASSSFRATQYF.

The V call is TRBV12-3 or TRBV12-4, the J call TRBJ2-3; 14 positions agree with TRBD2. Trimming took 6 bases from V and 6 from J; bases not matched to a gene: 5. The CDR3 extends over 15 amino acids. The CDR3 region has the DNA TGTGCCAGCAGGACTAGCGGGGGGGCCTCTGATACGCAGTATTTT. This translates into CASRTSGGASDTQYF.

This clonotype was seen ten or more times. The rearrangement uses TRBV18 and TRBJ1-1, with TRBD1 as a possible D gene (6 bases). Germline CDR1 and CDR2: KGHSH and LQKENI. With 4 bases removed from V and 3 bases from J, the gap between germline ends came to 12 bases. CDR3 length: 14 amino acids. The chain's CDR3 is CASSLRQDHTEAFF. CDR3 bases: TGTGCCAGCTCACTAAGACAGGACCACACTGAAGCTTTCTTT.

The chain carries TRBV27 and TRBJ2-3, with 12 bases matching TRBD2. V trimming: 5 bases; J trimming: 7 bases; junction bases outside the gene matches: 4. This CDR3 has 14 residues. Germline V gives CDR1 MNHEY, CDR2 SMNVEV (reference sequence). CDR3 bases: TGTGCCAGCAGTCTCGGACTAGCGGGGTATACGCAGTATTTT. This encodes CASSLGLAGYTQYF.